The 2 T cell receptor beta chains listed next were all sequenced from one sample in a study of blood T cell repertoires in COVID-19. Measured with immunoSEQ multiplex PCR; TCRdb has only the in-frame clones, and not every one. This table holds under 200,000 clones, 86% found once. Specimen: peripheral blood. Receptor source: a man aged 70-80 years with acute or convalescent COVID-19.

The chain carries TRBV7-2 and TRBJ2-2; a weak D match, TRBD2 (5 bases). Trimming took off 10 bases at V and 4 bases at J, with 16 bases between the two ends. Germline loops: CDR1 SGHTA, CDR2 FQGNSA. The CDR3 length is 14 residues. The CDR3 DNA follows: TGTGCCACCTCTTCACGGGGAGCCACCGGGGAGCTGTTTTTT. Its translation: CATSSRGATGELFF.

The chain carries TRBV6-6 and TRBJ2-1; D remains ambiguous. The germline V and J ends were trimmed by 2 bases and 3 bases, with 11 bases remaining between them. There are 15 residues in the CDR3. Germline lookup yields CDR1 MNHNY and CDR2 SVGAGI (reference sequence). The CDR3 nucleotides are TGTGCCAGCAGTTACGGCCCCCCAAACTACAATGAGCAGTTCTTC. Amino acids: CASSYGPPNYNEQFF.